The 19 T cell receptor beta chains given below trace back to one sample, sequenced in a study of cytomegalovirus exposure and HLA in healthy donors. The PCR used 60 Vbeta and 13 Jbeta primers. Only in-frame clones appear in the TCRdb table, and some are missing; sequencing was by immunoSEQ multiplex PCR. The repertoire holds 95,000 to 150,000 clones, with around 75% as singletons. Sequencing was done on a sample of PBMCs. The receptors shown here come from a woman aged 45-65 years in good health and CMV-seronegative.

The chain couples TRBV5-6 to TRBJ2-2; D is ambiguous. The V gene's germline CDR1 is SGHDT and CDR2 YYEEEE. V lost 2 bases and J lost 3, with 11 bases in between. CDR3 length: 15 amino acids. CDR3 loop: CASSFLQVDTGELFF. DNA of the CDR3: TGTGCCAGCAGCTTTCTTCAGGTGGACACCGGGGAGCTGTTTTTT.

V usage is TRBV9 and J usage is TRBJ2-2; the D gene is possibly TRBD2 (5 bases). The CDR3 loop spans 16 amino acids. CDR1 and CDR2 from the germline V gene are SGDLS and YYNGEE. V was clipped by 4 bases and J by 1 base, with 14 bases between them. CDR3 in amino acids: CASSPPGGENTGELFF. CDR3 DNA sequence: TGTGCCAGCAGCCCCCCCGGAGGAGAGAACACCGGGGAGCTGTTTTTT.

The rearrangement joins TRBV7-3 to TRBJ2-5, with 11 bases matching TRBD2. V gave up 4 bases and J gave up 4 bases; unmatched junction bases: 5. Germline values: CDR1 SGHTA, CDR2 FQGTGA. This CDR3 region has 15 residues. DNA of the CDR3: TGTGCCAGCAGCTCGACCGGACTAGCGGGAGAGACCCAGTACTTC. Amino acid sequence: CASSSTGLAGETQYF.

The chain is built from TRBV5-1 and TRBJ2-7, with a possible D match to TRBD2 (6 bases). The CDR3 consists of 16 residues. V was cut by 0 bases and J by 2 bases, with 15 bases left in between. Germline CDR1 and CDR2: SGHRS and YFSETQ. This chain's CDR3 is CASSLGGGMNAYEQYF. The CDR3, as DNA: TGCGCCAGCAGCTTGGGGGGCGGGATGAACGCCTACGAGCAGTACTTC.

This rearrangement joins TRBV6-4 to TRBJ1-5; 7 bases align to TRBD1. Germline CDR1 reads MRHNA; CDR2 reads SNTAGT. The junction had 8 bases not matched to a gene; V was cut back by 9 bases and J by 3 bases. CDR3 length equals 14 residues. This CDR3 reads CARRDSQDNQPQHF. CDR3 nucleotide sequence: TGTGCCAGGAGGGACAGCCAAGACAATCAGCCCCAGCATTTT.

This chain connects TRBV30 to TRBJ1-2, with D perhaps TRBD1 (6 bases). The CDR3 spans 12 residues. The germline V gene encodes CDR1 GTSNPN and CDR2 SVGIG (reference sequence). V was trimmed by 5 bases and J by 3 bases, leaving 10 bases between them. The CDR3 reads CAWGGRDYGYTF. In DNA form, the CDR3 reads TGTGCCTGGGGGGGCAGGGACTATGGCTACACCTTC.

J is TRBJ2-3 and V is TRBV5-1, with D perhaps matching TRBD2 (5 bases). The CDR3 runs to 15 residues. CDR1 SGHRS and CDR2 YFSETQ come from the germline V gene. Trimming left V 10 bases short and J 0 bases short, with 18 bases between. The CDR3 loop reads CAPYGGGESTDTQYF. CDR3 coding DNA: TGCGCCCCTTACGGAGGCGGAGAGAGCACAGATACGCAGTATTTT. Together with reference TRBV5-1 and TRBJ2-3, the CDR3 gives the full variable domain: KAGVTQTPRYLIKTRGQQVTLSCSPISGHRSVSWYQQTPGQGLQFLFEYFSETQRNKGNFPGRFSGRQFSNSRSEMNVSTLELGDSALYLCAPYGGGESTDTQYFGPGTRLTVL.

This sequence joins TRBV13 and TRBJ2-7, with 7 bases lining up with TRBD1. CDR3 length equals 15 residues. With V trimmed by 1 base and J by 6 bases, 9 bases remained unmatched. Germline CDR1 is PRHDT and CDR2 is FYEKMQ (reference sequence). This chain's CDR3 is CASSLAGQGVPEQYF. For the CDR3, the DNA is TGTGCCAGCAGCTTAGCCGGGCAGGGGGTCCCCGAGCAGTACTTC.

The chain is built from TRBV28 and TRBJ2-7, with D perhaps matching TRBD2 (6 bases). In germline, CDR1 is MDHEN, CDR2 SYDVKM. Trimming removed 4 bases at V and 6 bases at J, with 13 bases between. CDR3 length: 13 amino acids. CDR3: CASSWGVTGEQYF. The CDR3 DNA sequence: TGTGCCAGCAGTTGGGGGGTAACGGGCGAGCAGTACTTC.

J is TRBJ1-1 and V is TRBV28; weak D call: TRBD1 (5 bases). The CDR3 contains 14 residues. Trimming shortened V by 4 bases and J by 0 bases, and 9 bases separated the two germline ends. Germline CDR1 is MDHEN and CDR2 is SYDVKM. The CDR3 DNA follows: TGTGCCAGCAGTTCTGGGGCCATGAACACTGAAGCTTTCTTT. Translated, it gives CASSSGAMNTEAFF.

The V and J genes are TRBV2 and TRBJ1-2; no clear D. This CDR3 region has 16 residues. Germline assignment: CDR1 SNHLY and CDR2 FYNNEI. Trimming shortened V by 3 bases and J by 7 bases, and 21 bases separated the two germline ends. The DNA of the CDR3 is TGTGCCAGCAGTGATCACCCCGCACCACCAGAGGGTGGCTACACCTTC. Residues: CASSDHPAPPEGGYTF.

This chain connects TRBV27 to TRBJ2-7; TRBD2 might be the D (6 bases). V shed 2 bases and J shed 4 bases, with 12 bases lying between them. CDR3 length: 14 amino acids. Germline assignment: CDR1 MNHEY and CDR2 SMNVEV (reference sequence). In nucleotides, the CDR3 is TGTGCCAGCAGTTTAAATAGCGGAACTTACGAGCAGTACTTC. Protein sequence: CASSLNSGTYEQYF.

In its sample, this clone was seen a few times. The chain combines TRBV2 with TRBJ2-2, with D perhaps matching TRBD2 (5 bases). CDR3 length: 12 amino acids. V gave up 5 bases and J gave up 8 bases, with 9 bases separating them. Germline CDR1 SNHLY, CDR2 FYNNEI. The CDR3 region has the DNA TGTGCCAGCAGTTCGGGGAGAGGGGAGCTGTTTTTT. Translation gives CASSSGRGELFF.

In its sample, this clone was seen a few times. V gene TRBV13 combines with J gene TRBJ2-5; possibly TRBD2 for D (6 bases). The CDR3 runs 13 residues. V was clipped by 5 bases and J by 0 bases, with 7 bases between them. From germline, CDR1 is PRHDT and CDR2 FYEKMQ (reference sequence). The CDR3 spells CASSRTNQETQYF. The CDR3 DNA sequence: TGTGCCAGCAGCAGGACTAACCAAGAGACCCAGTACTTC.

Only a few counts were recorded for this clone. This chain links TRBV6-5 with TRBJ2-4, with D unclear. Germline CDR1 MNHEY, CDR2 SVGAGI. V lost 6 bases to trimming and J lost 0 bases, with 12 bases between them. The CDR3 has 15 amino acids. CDR3 sequence: CASRRNELAKNIQYF. CDR3 coding DNA: TGTGCCAGCAGAAGAAATGAGTTAGCCAAAAACATTCAGTACTTC.

This chain uses TRBV29-1 with TRBJ2-1; maybe TRBD2 (6 bases). Between the trimmed V and J ends, which lost 7 bases and 5 bases, there was a span of 12 bases. Germline V gene lookup returns CDR1 SQVTM and CDR2 ANQGSEA. CDR3 length equals 12 residues. The CDR3 DNA sequence: TGCAGCGGGGGGGATGGCGACAATGAGCAGTTCTTC. This codes for CSGGDGDNEQFF.

The chain is built from TRBV4-2 and TRBJ2-7; 9 bases match TRBD2. CDR3 length equals 11 residues. Germline V CDR1 and CDR2: LGHNA, YNFKEQ. V trimming: 8 bases; J trimming: 4 bases; junction bases outside the gene matches: 0. The CDR3 DNA sequence: TGTGCCAGCGGACTAGCGTACGAGCAGTACTTC. Amino acid sequence: CASGLAYEQYF.

The chain joins TRBV4-1 to TRBJ2-5; tentatively, D is TRBD1 (6 bases). The CDR3 totals 13 residues. Germline assignment: CDR1 MGHRA and CDR2 YSYEKL. V was shortened by 1 base and J by 7 bases, with 10 bases between the two germline ends. The CDR3 DNA reads TGCGCCAGCAGCCAAGCGCAAGGGGGGACCCAGTACTTC. Its translation is CASSQAQGGTQYF.

The rearrangement links TRBV5-6 to TRBJ2-1, with 14 positions matching TRBD2. With V trimmed by 4 bases and J by 9 bases, 9 bases remained unmatched. Germline values: CDR1 SGHDT, CDR2 YYEEEE. The CDR3 is made up of 16 amino acids. For the CDR3, the DNA is TGTGCCAGCAGCAACCGGGGACTAGCGGGAGAGAGTGAGCAGTTCTTC. It specifies CASSNRGLAGESEQFF. The whole variable domain, filled in from reference TRBV5-6 and TRBJ2-1, reads DAGVTQSPTHLIKTRGQQVTLRCSPKSGHDTVSWYQQALGQGPQFIFQYYEEEERQRGNFPDRFSGHQFPNYSSELNVNALLLGDSALYLCASSNRGLAGESEQFFGPGTRLTVL.